The 15 T cell receptor beta chains reported below all come from one sample, sequenced in a study of blood T cells in healthy people across ages. A second PCR of roughly 7 to 11 cycles used a sample-barcoded 5' primer and a J-beta primer mix. TCRdb redid the calling of the 5' RACE reads with MiXCR, one entry per CDR3 protein. The sample holds some 790,000 distinct CDR3 sequences, under 30% seen once. Sequenced sample: blood. These receptors were collected from an elderly woman in good health.

Worth noting for this clonotype: Possible read error: a much larger clone is one base away. This rearrangement joins TRBV20-1 to TRBJ1-2; 9 bases align to TRBD1. The CDR3 runs to 14 residues. Germline V gene sequence: CDR1 DFQATT, CDR2 SNEGSKA (reference sequence). V lost 4 bases, J lost 1 base, and 4 bases stayed unmatched. CDR3 loop: CSANNRGHNYGYTF. The CDR3 coding sequence is TGCAGTGCTAATAACAGGGGGCATAACTATGGCTACACCTTC.

CDR3 region: CASSPGTGAVGELFF. For the CDR3, the DNA is TGTGCCAGCAGCCCCGGGACAGGGGCGGTAGGGGAGCTGTTTTTT. The chain recombines TRBV7-9 with TRBJ2-2; TRBD1 aligns across 10 bases. The CDR3 spans 15 residues. Germline V CDR1 and CDR2: SEHNR, FQNEAQ (reference sequence). V was clipped by 5 bases and J by 8 bases; unmatched bases: 8.

This clonotype has at least ten counts. The rearrangement joins TRBV11-2 to TRBJ2-1; 7 bases align to TRBD2. J gave up 5 bases and V 5 bases, and 9 bases lay outside the gene matches. This CDR3 has 15 residues. The V gene's germline CDR1 is SGHAT and CDR2 FQNNGV. Written as DNA, the CDR3 is TGTGCCAGCAGCATATATAGGACTAGAAACAATGAGCAGTTCTTC. Translated: CASSIYRTRNNEQFF.

V is TRBV7-2 and J is TRBJ2-1, with D perhaps TRBD1 (7 bases). CDR1 SGHTA and CDR2 FQGNSA come from the germline V gene. The CDR3 loop spans 16 amino acids. V was shortened by 5 bases and J by 0 bases, with 14 bases between the two germline ends. The CDR3 loop is CASSSSRGASYNEQFF. The CDR3 nucleotides are TGTGCCAGCAGCAGTAGCAGGGGGGCCTCCTACAATGAGCAGTTCTTC. Variable domain in full (rest from reference TRBV7-2 and TRBJ2-1): GAGVSQSPSNKVTEKGKDVELRCDPISGHTALYWYRQSLGQGLEFLIYFQGNSAPDKSGLPSDRFSAERTGGSVSTLTIQRTQQEDSAVYLCASSSSRGASYNEQFFGPGTRLTVL.

The CDR3 sequence is CASSQDWNNYGYTF. CDR3 bases: TGTGCCAGCAGCCAAGACTGGAATAACTATGGCTACACCTTC. The chain employs TRBV14 and TRBJ1-2; D remains unclear. Trimming took off 0 bases at V and 1 base at J, with 6 bases between the two ends. Germline values: CDR1 SGHDN, CDR2 FVKESK. The CDR3 loop spans 14 amino acids.

The chain employs TRBV9 and TRBJ2-5, with D perhaps given as TRBD1 or TRBD2 (7 bases each). Deletions cut 4 bases from V and 11 bases from J, with 24 bases between. CDR3 length: 15 amino acids. Germline V gene data show CDR1 as SGDLS and CDR2 as YYNGEE. In DNA form, the CDR3 reads TGTGCCAGCAGCCCAGGGGGGGGGGTAGGAGGTGAGCAGTACTTC. It is translated as CASSPGGGVGGEQYF.

This clonotype occurred a few times. In nucleotides, the CDR3 is TGTGCCAGCAGTGAAGTGGGAACTACTAATGAGCAGTTCTTC. Amino acids: CASSEVGTTNEQFF. This chain uses TRBV6-1 with TRBJ2-1; D remains ambiguous. Per germline, CDR1 MNHNS and CDR2 SASEGT. The CDR3 spans 14 residues. Trimming stripped 1 base from V and 7 bases from J, with 11 bases between.

This clonotype was detected ten times or more. J is TRBJ2-1 and V is TRBV12-3 or TRBV12-4; 7 nucleotides agree with TRBD1. The length of the CDR3 is 11 residues. The ends lost 3 bases at V and 15 bases at J; junction bases unmatched: 5. The DNA of the CDR3 is TGTGCCAGCAGTTTTTTAGGGGGCATGTTCTTC. This translates into CASSFLGGMFF.

The rearrangement uses TRBV18 and TRBJ1-2, with D possibly TRBD1 on 6 matching bases. Germline values: CDR1 KGHSH, CDR2 LQKENI. V was cut by 2 bases and J by 0 bases, with 10 bases left in between. This CDR3 is built from 15 residues. The CDR3 sequence is CASSPSGDTNYGYTF. Written as DNA, the CDR3 is TGTGCCAGCTCACCATCCGGGGACACTAACTATGGCTACACCTTC.

The V gene is TRBV18, the J gene TRBJ1-5, with a possible D match to TRBD1 (6 bases). Germline-derived CDR1 and CDR2 are KGHSH and LQKENI. This CDR3 has 17 residues. Deletions cut 3 bases from V and 5 bases from J, with 20 bases between. CDR3 DNA: TGTGCCAGCTCACCTGCGAATCAAGGGGGTTGGGATCAGCCCCAGCATTTT. This gives the protein CASSPANQGGWDQPQHF.

A single count supports this clonotype. Here the CDR3 omits its conserved ending phenylalanine or tryptophan, so a read error is the likely source. The rearrangement joins TRBV7-9 to TRBJ2-3; D possibly uses TRBD1 or TRBD2 (5 bases each). The germline V gene encodes CDR1 SEHNR and CDR2 FQNEAQ (reference sequence). Trimming left V 3 bases short and J 1 base short, with 8 bases between. The CDR3 contains 14 residues. The chain's CDR3 is CASSLRGCTDTQYL. The DNA for the CDR3 is TGTGCCAGCAGCTTGAGGGGATGCACAGATACGCAGTATTTG.

The chain joins TRBV4-2 to TRBJ2-5, with D hard to call. V lost 1 base to trimming and J lost 0 bases, with 15 bases between them. The CDR3 runs 17 residues. Germline assignment: CDR1 LGHNA and CDR2 YNFKEQ. The CDR3 protein is CASSQVSRRGYQETQYF. As DNA, the CDR3 is TGTGCCAGCAGCCAAGTTTCCCGTCGCGGCTACCAAGAGACCCAGTACTTC.

Only a few counts were recorded for this clonotype. V is TRBV5-6 and J is TRBJ2-1; D unclear. The end of the DNA is better explained by TRBJ2-7, so the J call may be wrong. The CDR3 sequence is 15 residues long. Per germline, CDR1 SGHDT and CDR2 YYEEEE. CDR3 in amino acids: CASSLSRSSYNEQYF. CDR3 nucleotides: TGTGCCAGCAGCTTGTCCAGGAGCTCCTACAATGAGCAGTACTTC.

Ten or more counts support this clonotype. This sequence joins TRBV6-6 and TRBJ2-7; D possibly corresponds to TRBD1 (5 bases). The CDR3 totals 16 residues. The V and J ends lost 2 bases and 5 bases respectively, with 19 bases between them. Germline V CDR1 and CDR2: MNHNY, SVGAGI (reference sequence). This CDR3 reads CASSYSRQGIRDEQYF. The CDR3 coding sequence is TGTGCCAGCAGTTACAGTCGGCAGGGTATTCGGGACGAGCAGTACTTC.

Ten or more counts support this clonotype. The V and J genes are TRBV3-1 and TRBJ2-4, with no clear D. V dropped 3 bases and J dropped 0 bases, with 15 bases sitting between them. The germline gives CDR1 LGHDT, CDR2 YNNKEL (reference sequence). The CDR3 is 17 amino acids. CDR3 in amino acids: CASSQFTGRLAKNIQYF. CDR3 bases: TGTGCCAGCAGCCAGTTTACCGGCAGGTTAGCCAAAAACATTCAGTACTTC.